A selection of T cell receptor beta chains follows, all from one sample in a study of beta chain features in type 1 diabetes. TCRdb keeps only in-frame clones here, not all; method: immunoSEQ multiplex PCR. The table includes some 150,000 clones, roughly an eighth detected once. The sample consisted of central memory CD4+ T cells from blood. These receptors all come from a young man with type 1 diabetes. Both conserved end residues are part of each CDR3. D genes are given only for firm matches. Rows give clone size only sometimes, using once, few, many, or a class for an expanded clone.

V gene	J gene	D gene	clone size	CDR3 protein	CDR3 DNA
TRBV28	TRBJ1-2	-	-	CAAGATRYGYTF	TGTGCGGCAGGGGCCACCCGATATGGCTACACCTTC
TRBV7-7	TRBJ2-3	TRBD1	many	CASSRQGADTQYF	TGTGCTAGCAGTAGACAGGGCGCAGATACGCAGTATTTT
TRBV18	TRBJ2-5	-	many	CASSKEGETQYF	TGTGCCAGCTCAAAAGAGGGAGAGACCCAGTACTTC
TRBV7-6	TRBJ1-5	-	-	CASSLVRDSNQPQHF	TGTGCCAGCAGCTTAGTACGGGACAGCAATCAGCCCCAGCATTTT
TRBV7-9	TRBJ2-2	TRBD1	once	CASSLGQGWTGELFF	TGTGCCAGCAGCTTAGGACAGGGTTGGACCGGGGAGCTGTTTTTT
TRBV6-5	TRBJ1-3	-	few	CASSLYSGNTIYF	TGTGCCAGCAGCTTATACTCTGGAAACACCATATATTTT
TRBV30	TRBJ2-1	-	many	CAWSVSGFEQFF	TGTGCCTGGAGTGTATCGGGCTTTGAGCAGTTCTTC
TRBV6-1	TRBJ2-5	TRBD2	-	CASIGTSALQETQYF	TGTGCCAGCATTGGGACTAGCGCCCTCCAAGAGACCCAGTACTTC
TRBV27	TRBJ1-5	-	-	CASSPTRDREWHF	TGTGCCAGCAGTCCGACCAGGGACCGCGAATGGCATTTT
TRBV5-1	TRBJ2-3	-	-	CASSSDSSSTDTQYF	TGCGCCAGCAGCTCGGACTCGTCTTCCACAGATACGCAGTATTTT
TRBV29-1	TRBJ2-1	TRBD1	many	CSGRTGGSYNEQFF	TGCAGCGGCCGGACAGGGGGTTCCTACAATGAGCAGTTCTTC
TRBV30	TRBJ2-7	-	-	CASAIGDEQYF	TGTGCCTCTGCCATTGGTGACGAGCAGTACTTC
TRBV5-1	TRBJ2-2	-	-	CASSLASGVAGELFF	TGCGCCAGCAGCCTCGCGTCAGGAGTGGCCGGGGAGCTGTTTTTT
TRBV11-2	TRBJ2-1	TRBD1	-	CASSLSQYRGLDEQFF	TGTGCCAGCAGCTTAAGTCAATACAGGGGCTTGGATGAGCAGTTCTTC
TRBV5-1	TRBJ2-3	-	-	CASSNTDTQYF	TGCGCCAGCAGTAACACAGATACGCAGTATTTT
TRBV9	TRBJ2-7	TRBD2	-	CASSARSAGTYEQYF	TGTGCCAGCAGCGCAAGATCAGCGGGGACCTACGAGCAGTACTTC
TRBV9	TRBJ1-6	-	-	CASSVAGTASSYNSPLHF	TGTGCCAGCAGCGTAGCAGGGACCGCAAGCTCCTATAATTCACCCCTCCACTTT
TRBV23-1	TRBJ1-2	TRBD1	-	CASSQTGQDQGYTF	TGCGCCAGCAGTCAAACTGGACAGGATCAAGGCTACACCTTC
TRBV5-4	TRBJ2-2	TRBD1	-	CASSLRTGGNTGELFF	TGTGCCAGCAGCTTACGGACAGGGGGCAACACCGGGGAGCTGTTTTTT
TRBV30	TRBJ2-3	TRBD1	-	CAWSVRGTGIWDTQYF	TGTGCCTGGAGTGTACGAGGGACAGGGATTTGGGATACGCAGTATTTT
TRBV6-8	TRBJ2-3	-	-	CASSYILTHGPDTQYF	TGTGCCAGCAGTTATATACTAACCCACGGCCCAGATACGCAGTATTTT
TRBV7-9	TRBJ1-1	-	few	CASSFQETTEAFF	TGTGCCAGCAGCTTCCAAGAAACCACTGAAGCTTTCTTT
TRBV4-3	TRBJ2-2	TRBD1	-	CASSQGQGPGELFF	TGCGCCAGCAGCCAAGGACAGGGGCCCGGGGAGCTGTTTTTT
TRBV27	TRBJ1-2	-	few	CASIIPDNYGYTF	TGTGCCAGCATCATCCCGGACAACTATGGCTACACCTTC
TRBV5-4	TRBJ2-3	TRBD1	few	CASRAGQGRADTQYF	TGTGCCAGCAGGGCCGGACAGGGGAGAGCAGATACGCAGTATTTT
TRBV7-2	TRBJ2-1	-	few	CASSLQAVLYNEQFF	TGTGCCAGCAGCTTACAGGCCGTCTTGTACAATGAGCAGTTCTTC
TRBV7-7	TRBJ2-1	-	-	CASSLNREGEQFF	TGTGCCAGCAGCTTAAACAGGGAGGGTGAGCAGTTCTTC
TRBV14	TRBJ1-4	-	-	CASSQGPSGLFF	TGTGCCAGCAGCCAAGGTCCCTCAGGACTGTTTTTT
TRBV10-3	TRBJ2-7	-	-	CAIRGAYEQYF	TGTGCCATCAGAGGAGCCTACGAGCAGTACTTC
TRBV19	TRBJ1-2	-	few	CASNAEGTKYTF	TGTGCCAGTAATGCGGAAGGGACAAAATACACCTTC
TRBV30	TRBJ2-3	-	-	CAWSASPGEDTQYF	TGTGCCTGGAGTGCCTCCCCCGGGGAAGATACGCAGTATTTT
TRBV10-3	TRBJ1-6	TRBD1	few	CAISPQGALSSPLHF	TGTGCCATCAGCCCTCAGGGGGCCCTCAGCTCACCCCTCCACTTT
TRBV4-1	TRBJ2-3	TRBD2	few	CASSQELRGGTDTQYF	TGCGCCAGCAGCCAAGAATTGCGGGGGGGCACAGATACGCAGTATTTT
TRBV7-8	TRBJ1-1	-	-	CASSLLGWDTEAFF	TGTGCCAGCAGCCTGCTAGGTTGGGACACTGAAGCTTTCTTT
TRBV7-6	TRBJ1-1	TRBD1	-	CASSLARTGGDTEAFF	TGTGCCAGCAGCTTAGCTCGGACAGGAGGGGACACTGAAGCTTTCTTT
TRBV7-9	TRBJ1-2	-	-	CASSLALVGGGYTF	TGTGCCAGCAGCTTAGCGCTGGTTGGCGGAGGCTACACCTTC
TRBV7-9	TRBJ1-6	-	-	CASSLFWQGNSPLHF	TGTGCCAGCAGCTTATTTTGGCAGGGTAATTCACCCCTCCACTTT
TRBV5-4	TRBJ2-7	TRBD2	many	CASSPGGGAGYEQYF	TGTGCCAGCAGCCCCGGGGGGGGAGCTGGCTACGAGCAGTACTTC
TRBV27	TRBJ2-7	-	-	CASRFTGSYEQYF	TGTGCCAGCAGATTCACAGGGTCCTACGAGCAGTACTTC
TRBV18	TRBJ2-7	TRBD1	many	CASSRDRSYEQYF	TGTGCCAGCTCACGGGACAGGTCCTACGAGCAGTACTTC
TRBV30	TRBJ1-2	-	many	CAWTHVTVGAGYTF	TGTGCCTGGACCCATGTCACTGTCGGCGCTGGCTACACCTTC
TRBV18	TRBJ2-2	-	few	CASSLSGHLNTGELFF	TGTGCCAGCTCACTATCGGGACACTTGAACACCGGGGAGCTGTTTTTT
TRBV19	TRBJ1-5	TRBD1	few	CASGRGQVEEPQHF	TGTGCCAGTGGCCGGGGACAGGTGGAAGAGCCCCAGCATTTT
TRBV5-1	TRBJ2-7	TRBD1	-	CASSAGQGYYEQYF	TGCGCCAGCAGCGCTGGACAGGGATACTACGAGCAGTACTTC
TRBV5-6	TRBJ2-3	TRBD2	few	CASSPLAGGLRDTQYF	TGTGCCAGCAGCCCCCTGGCGGGGGGGTTAAGAGATACGCAGTATTTT
TRBV10-3	TRBJ2-1	-	-	CAINEGNYNEQFF	TGTGCCATCAATGAGGGAAACTACAATGAGCAGTTCTTC
TRBV9	TRBJ1-2	-	-	CASSVDLSGDYGYTF	TGTGCCAGCAGCGTAGATTTGTCAGGGGACTATGGCTACACCTTC
TRBV30	TRBJ1-5	-	-	CAWNRQGNQPQHF	TGTGCCTGGAACCGACAGGGCAATCAGCCCCAGCATTTT
TRBV27	TRBJ2-2	-	-	CASSFSILTGELFF	TGTGCCAGCAGTTTTAGTATTCTCACCGGGGAGCTGTTTTTT
TRBV7-9	TRBJ2-3	-	many	CASLASSTDTQYF	TGTGCCAGCCTAGCGTCAAGCACAGATACGCAGTATTTT
TRBV5-6	TRBJ1-5	TRBD1	-	CASSLSGGASQPQHF	TGTGCCAGCAGCTTGTCAGGGGGCGCGAGTCAGCCCCAGCATTTT
TRBV14	TRBJ2-1	TRBD1	many	CASSHRGSSYNEQFF	TGTGCCAGCAGCCACAGGGGGAGCTCCTACAATGAGCAGTTCTTC
TRBV2	TRBJ1-1	-	few	CASSELQVNTEAFF	TGTGCCAGCAGTGAACTTCAAGTGAACACTGAAGCTTTCTTT
TRBV18	TRBJ2-3	-	few	CASSQTGLSSTDTQYF	TGTGCCAGCTCACAAACGGGACTTTCCAGCACAGATACGCAGTATTTT
TRBV7-2	TRBJ2-1	TRBD2	few	CASSPGGALSYNEQFF	TGTGCCAGCAGCCCCGGGGGGGCCCTCTCCTACAATGAGCAGTTCTTC
TRBV11-2	TRBJ2-1	TRBD2	many	CASSSSGLAGYSYNEQFF	TGTGCCAGCAGCTCCTCCGGACTAGCGGGGTACTCCTACAATGAGCAGTTCTTC
TRBV27	TRBJ2-1	-	few	CASSWGAGGASYNEQFF	TGTGCCAGCAGTTGGGGAGCGGGCGGGGCCTCCTACAATGAGCAGTTCTTC
TRBV18	TRBJ2-7	-	-	CASSPSPAGVEQYF	TGTGCCAGCTCACCATCTCCCGCAGGGGTCGAGCAGTACTTC
TRBV7-8	TRBJ1-2	TRBD1	-	CASSLDQGAYYGYTF	TGTGCCAGCAGCTTAGACCAGGGGGCTTACTATGGCTACACCTTC